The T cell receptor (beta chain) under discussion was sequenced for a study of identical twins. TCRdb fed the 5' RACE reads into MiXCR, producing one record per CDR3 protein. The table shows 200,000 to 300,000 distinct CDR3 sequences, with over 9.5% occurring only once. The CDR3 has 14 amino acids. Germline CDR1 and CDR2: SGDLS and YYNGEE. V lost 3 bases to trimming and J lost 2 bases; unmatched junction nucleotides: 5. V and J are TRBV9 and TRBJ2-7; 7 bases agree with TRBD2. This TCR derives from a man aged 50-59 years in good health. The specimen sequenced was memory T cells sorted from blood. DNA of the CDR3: TGTGCCAGCAGCGCCCTGGCGGGGGCCTACGAGCAGTACTTC. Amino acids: CASSALAGAYEQYF.